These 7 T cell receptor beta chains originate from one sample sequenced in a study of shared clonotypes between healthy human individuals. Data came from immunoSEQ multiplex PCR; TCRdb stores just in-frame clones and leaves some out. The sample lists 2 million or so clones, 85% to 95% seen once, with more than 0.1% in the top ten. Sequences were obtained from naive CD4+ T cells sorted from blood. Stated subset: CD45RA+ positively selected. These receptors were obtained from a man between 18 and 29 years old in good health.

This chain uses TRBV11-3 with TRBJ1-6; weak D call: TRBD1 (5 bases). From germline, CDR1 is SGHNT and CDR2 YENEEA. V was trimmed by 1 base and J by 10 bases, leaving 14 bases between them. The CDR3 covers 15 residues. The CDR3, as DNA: TGTGCCAGCAGCTTAGGGAGCGACAGCCGATCACCCCTCCACTTT. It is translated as CASSLGSDSRSPLHF.

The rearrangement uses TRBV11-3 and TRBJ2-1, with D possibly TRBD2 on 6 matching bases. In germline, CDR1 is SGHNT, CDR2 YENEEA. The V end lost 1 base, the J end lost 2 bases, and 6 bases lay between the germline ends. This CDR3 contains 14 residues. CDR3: CASSLASAYNEQFF. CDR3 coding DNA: TGTGCCAGCAGCTTAGCTAGCGCCTACAATGAGCAGTTCTTC.

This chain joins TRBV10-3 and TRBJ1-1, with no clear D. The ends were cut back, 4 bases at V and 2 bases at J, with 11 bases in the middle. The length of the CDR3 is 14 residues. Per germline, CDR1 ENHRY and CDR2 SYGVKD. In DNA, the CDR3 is TGTGCCATCAGTGCGGCAGACGTAAACACTGAAGCTTTCTTT. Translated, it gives CAISAADVNTEAFF.

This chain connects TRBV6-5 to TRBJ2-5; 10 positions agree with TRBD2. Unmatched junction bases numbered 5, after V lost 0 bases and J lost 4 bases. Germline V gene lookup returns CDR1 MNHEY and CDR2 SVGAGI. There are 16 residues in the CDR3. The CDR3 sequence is CASSYSLLAGVETQYF. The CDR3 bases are TGTGCCAGCAGTTACTCGTTGCTAGCGGGAGTAGAGACCCAGTACTTC.

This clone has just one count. CDR3 sequence (DNA): TGTGCCTGGACGTTCAGTGGGTACACCGGGGAGCTGTTTTTT. Protein sequence: CAWTFSGYTGELFF. The V call is TRBV30, the J call TRBJ2-2; D ambiguous. Germline V CDR1 and CDR2: GTSNPN, SVGIG (reference sequence). This CDR3 has 14 residues. Trimming took 4 bases from V and 3 from J, leaving 12 bases between them.

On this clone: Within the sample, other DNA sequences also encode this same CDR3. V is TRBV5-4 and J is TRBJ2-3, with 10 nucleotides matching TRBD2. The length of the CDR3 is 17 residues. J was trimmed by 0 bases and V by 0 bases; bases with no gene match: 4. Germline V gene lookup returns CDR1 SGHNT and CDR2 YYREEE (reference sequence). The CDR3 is CASSLGLAGTSTDTQYF. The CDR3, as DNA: TGTGCCAGCAGCTTGGGACTAGCGGGTACTAGCACAGATACGCAGTATTTT.

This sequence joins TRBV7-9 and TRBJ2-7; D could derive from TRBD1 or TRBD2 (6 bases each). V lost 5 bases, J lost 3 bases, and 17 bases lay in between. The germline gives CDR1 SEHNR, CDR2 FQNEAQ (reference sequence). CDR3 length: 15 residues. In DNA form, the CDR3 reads TGTGCCAGCAGCCCGGGGGCAGGGGTTTTCTACGAGCAGTACTTC. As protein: CASSPGAGVFYEQYF.